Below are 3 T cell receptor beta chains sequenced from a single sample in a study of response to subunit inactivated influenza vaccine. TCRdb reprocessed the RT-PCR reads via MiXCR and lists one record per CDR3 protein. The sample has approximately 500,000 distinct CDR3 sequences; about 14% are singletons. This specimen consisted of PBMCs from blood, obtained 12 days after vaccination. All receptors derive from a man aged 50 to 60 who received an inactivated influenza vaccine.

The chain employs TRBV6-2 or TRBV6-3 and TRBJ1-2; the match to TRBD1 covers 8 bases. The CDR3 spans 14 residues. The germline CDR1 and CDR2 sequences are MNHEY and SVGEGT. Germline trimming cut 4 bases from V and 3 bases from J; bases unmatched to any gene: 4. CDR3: CASSLKDRDYGYTF. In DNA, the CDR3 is TGTGCCAGCAGTTTAAAGGACAGGGACTATGGCTACACCTTC.

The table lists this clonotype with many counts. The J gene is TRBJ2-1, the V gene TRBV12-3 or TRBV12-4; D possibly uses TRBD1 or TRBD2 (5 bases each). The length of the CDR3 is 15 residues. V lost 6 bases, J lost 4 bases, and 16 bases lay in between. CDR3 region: CASSSAGRGYNEQFF. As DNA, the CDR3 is TGTGCCAGCAGCTCCGCAGGGAGAGGGTACAATGAGCAGTTCTTC.

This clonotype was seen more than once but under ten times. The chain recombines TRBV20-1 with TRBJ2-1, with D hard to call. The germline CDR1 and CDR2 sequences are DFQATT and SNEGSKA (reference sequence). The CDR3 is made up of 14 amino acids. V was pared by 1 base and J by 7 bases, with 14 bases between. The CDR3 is CSARVFIGGNEQFF. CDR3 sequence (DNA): TGCAGTGCTAGAGTTTTTATAGGTGGGAATGAGCAGTTCTTC.